A single sample is the source of the 27 T cell receptor beta chains below, sequenced in a study of blood T cell repertoires in COVID-19. Produced via immunoSEQ multiplex PCR; TCRdb's table is partial and in-frame only. The sample has some 200,000 clones, more than 80% seen once. The specimen was peripheral blood. These receptors were collected from a woman between 40 and 50 years old with COVID-19, enrolled during active disease.

This rearrangement joins TRBV19 to TRBJ2-4; a weak D match, TRBD2 (5 bases). Germline CDR1 and CDR2: LNHDA and SQIVND (reference sequence). Trimming pared 1 base from V and 9 bases from J, leaving 25 bases between. CDR3 length: 18 amino acids. Here the CDR3 DNA reads TGTGCCAGTAGTATAGTTTACGCCGGTTACGAGGGAGACGGCATTCAGTACTTC. It encodes CASSIVYAGYEGDGIQYF.

The rearrangement uses TRBV7-9 and TRBJ2-1; the D gene is possibly TRBD2 (6 bases). The germline V gene encodes CDR1 SEHNR and CDR2 FQNEAQ (reference sequence). CDR3 length: 12 residues. Deletions cut 4 bases from V and 7 bases from J, with 8 bases between. CDR3 region: CASSSGVNEQFF. CDR3 nucleotide sequence: TGTGCCAGCAGCTCGGGAGTTAATGAGCAGTTCTTC.

This chain uses TRBV10-2 with TRBJ2-1, with 10 bases lining up with TRBD2. V lost 6 bases to trimming and J lost 9 bases; unmatched junction nucleotides: 17. The CDR3 spans 17 residues. CDR1 and CDR2 (germline): WSHSY, SAAADI. CDR3 bases: TGCGCCAGCAGCAACACTAGAGGGGTAGCGGGAGGAGGTGAGCAGTTCTTC. It translates to CASSNTRGVAGGGEQFF.

The chain recombines TRBV6-5 with TRBJ2-7, with 7 nucleotides matching TRBD1. This CDR3 has 15 amino acids. J lost 2 bases, V lost 8 bases, and 12 bases had no gene match. From germline, CDR1 is MNHEY and CDR2 SVGAGI. The CDR3 here is CASHPRQGRAYEQYF. The CDR3 DNA follows: TGTGCCAGCCATCCCCGACAGGGTCGAGCCTACGAGCAGTACTTC.

The chain couples TRBV11-1 to TRBJ1-3; perhaps TRBD1 as D (5 bases). V shed 2 bases and J shed 1 base, with 12 bases lying between them. The CDR3 runs 16 residues. Germline CDR1 reads SGHAT; CDR2 reads FQDESV (reference sequence). The CDR3 nucleotides are TGTGCCAGCAGCTTAATCGGACACCCTTCTGGAAACACCATATATTTT. This gives the protein CASSLIGHPSGNTIYF.

This clone occurred a few times. CDR3 sequence reads: CASSALQAGDNEKLFF. CDR3 coding DNA: TGCGCCAGCAGCGCCCTGCAGGCCGGGGATAATGAAAAACTGTTTTTT. The genes are TRBV5-1 and TRBJ1-4, with no clear D. The CDR3 is 16 amino acids. Germline-derived CDR1 and CDR2 are SGHRS and YFSETQ. The V end was cut by 4 bases, the J end by 4 bases, with 17 bases between.

V is TRBV14 and J is TRBJ2-1; TRBD2 might be the D (6 bases). The CDR3 extends over 23 amino acids. The ends were cut back, 2 bases at V and 6 bases at J, with 38 bases in the middle. The germline V gene has CDR1 SGHDN and CDR2 FVKESK. CDR3 residues: CASSQPVALSRREMGVGSNEQFF. The CDR3 DNA reads as TGTGCCAGCAGCCAACCGGTGGCCCTCTCGCGCCGGGAGATGGGAGTGGGGTCCAATGAGCAGTTCTTC.

The chain has TRBV6-1 and TRBJ1-1; 7 nucleotides agree with TRBD1. Germline CDR1 is MNHNS and CDR2 is SASEGT. V was clipped by 0 bases and J by 10 bases; unmatched bases: 5. The CDR3 extends over 13 amino acids. The CDR3 DNA sequence: TGTGCCAGCAGTGAAGCCGAGGGGGCCGGAGCTTTCTTT. Its protein product is CASSEAEGAGAFF.

The V gene is TRBV18, the J gene TRBJ2-5; D might be TRBD2 (6 bases). Germline CDR1 reads KGHSH; CDR2 reads LQKENI. The CDR3 is 16 amino acids. With 5 bases removed from V and 4 bases from J, the gap between germline ends came to 20 bases. CDR3 bases: TGTGCCAGCTCAGAATTCCGGGACTCTAGTGTAGAGACCCAGTACTTC. Protein sequence: CASSEFRDSSVETQYF.

This chain links TRBV3-1 (or the pseudogene TRBV3-2) with TRBJ2-3; D might be TRBD2 (6 bases). The V gene lost 3 bases and the J gene lost 4 bases, with 11 bases spanning the gap. There are 14 residues in the CDR3. Germline V gene lookup returns CDR1 LGHDT and CDR2 YNNKEL (reference sequence). The CDR3 protein is CASSQAGSPDTQYF. CDR3 nucleotide sequence: TGTGCCAGCAGCCAGGCGGGGTCTCCAGATACGCAGTATTTT.

This sequence joins TRBV27 and TRBJ2-2, with 8 bases lining up with TRBD2. Trimming removed 1 base from V and 5 bases from J; junction bases left unmatched: 6. The CDR3 has 16 amino acids. Per germline, CDR1 MNHEY and CDR2 SMNVEV (reference sequence). CDR3 coding DNA: TGTGCCAGCAGTTTATTCCTCTCGGGGGGGACCGGGGAGCTGTTTTTT. Its translation is CASSLFLSGGTGELFF.

This chain uses TRBV12-5 with TRBJ2-1, with D perhaps matching TRBD1 (5 bases). CDR3 size: 16 residues. The germline gives CDR1 LGHNT, CDR2 FRNRAP. V gave up 2 bases and J gave up 0 bases, with 11 bases separating them. The CDR3 here is CASGLFNRPSYNEQFF. The CDR3 nucleotides read TGTGCTAGTGGTTTGTTTAACAGGCCCTCCTACAATGAGCAGTTCTTC. Complete variable domain (other parts from reference TRBV12-5 and TRBJ2-1): DARVTQTPRHKVTEMGQEVTMRCQPILGHNTVFWYRQTMMQGLELLAYFRNRAPLDDSGMPKDRFSAEMPDATLATLKIQPSEPRDSAVYFCASGLFNRPSYNEQFFGPGTRLTVL.

The gene calls are TRBV28 and TRBJ2-3, with TRBD2 matching over 7 bases. Trimming removed 0 bases from V and 3 bases from J; junction bases left unmatched: 6. This CDR3 spans 16 amino acids. Looked up from germline, CDR1 is MDHEN and CDR2 is SYDVKM. The CDR3 sequence: CASSLWEAGETDTQYF. CDR3 coding DNA: TGTGCCAGCAGTTTATGGGAGGCGGGAGAGACAGATACGCAGTATTTT.

The count of this clone is one. The rearrangement links TRBV28 to TRBJ2-1; a weak D match, TRBD2 (5 bases). This CDR3 has 13 residues. CDR1 and CDR2 from the germline V gene are MDHEN and SYDVKM. V shed 7 bases and J shed 6 bases, with 13 bases lying between them. CDR3 coding DNA: TGTGCCAGCACCGATACTAGGAGCAATGAGCAGTTCTTC. Translated, it gives CASTDTRSNEQFF.

V gene TRBV9 combines with J gene TRBJ1-3; D is perhaps TRBD1 (6 bases). CDR3 length: 18 amino acids. V dropped 5 bases and J dropped 4 bases, with 25 bases sitting between them. The V gene's germline CDR1 is SGDLS and CDR2 YYNGEE. The CDR3 loop is CASSKTPGHNVAGNTIYF. The CDR3 region has the DNA TGTGCCAGCAGTAAGACTCCGGGACACAACGTAGCCGGAAACACCATATATTTT.

The chain is built from TRBV6-5 and TRBJ1-1; 10 nucleotides match TRBD1. The CDR3 sequence is 15 residues long. The V segment lost 4 bases and the J segment 3 bases; nucleotides outside the gene matches: 5. Germline-derived CDR1 and CDR2 are MNHEY and SVGAGI. The CDR3 DNA follows: TGTGCCAGCAGTTGGACAGGGGGGGGATACACTGAAGCTTTCTTT. As protein: CASSWTGGGYTEAFF.

The chain carries TRBV7-2 and TRBJ2-3, with TRBD1 matching 7 bases. CDR1 and CDR2 (germline): SGHTA, FQGNSA. The CDR3 spans 14 residues. V dropped 6 bases and J dropped 5; count of bases not matched to a gene: 8. The CDR3: CASSTGQVIDTQYF. CDR3 nucleotides: TGTGCCAGCAGTACTGGACAGGTTATAGATACGCAGTATTTT. Looking up the rest from reference TRBV7-2 and TRBJ2-3 gives the full variable domain: GAGVSQSPSNKVTEKGKDVELRCDPISGHTALYWYRQSLGQGLEFLIYFQGNSAPDKSGLPSDRFSAERTGGSVSTLTIQRTQQEDSAVYLCASSTGQVIDTQYFGPGTRLTVL.

This chain links TRBV7-2 with TRBJ1-1; D is unresolved. This CDR3 spans 13 amino acids. Deletions cut 3 bases from V and 0 bases from J, with 5 bases between. Germline V gene data show CDR1 as SGHTA and CDR2 as FQGNSA. The CDR3 region is CASSLSMNTEAFF. DNA for the CDR3: TGTGCCAGCAGCTTGTCTATGAACACTGAAGCTTTCTTT.

The chain carries TRBV28 and TRBJ2-7; the D gene is possibly TRBD1 (6 bases). CDR1 and CDR2 (germline): MDHEN, SYDVKM. V lost 6 bases and J 2 bases, leaving 17 bases between the germline ends. The CDR3 spans 15 residues. The CDR3 here is CASSQPTGRPYEQYV. CDR3 sequence (DNA): TGTGCCAGCAGCCAACCTACAGGGAGACCCTACGAGCAGTACGTC.

The chain links TRBV27 to TRBJ2-1, with D possibly being TRBD2 (6 bases). The V gene's germline CDR1 is MNHEY and CDR2 SMNVEV (reference sequence). The V gene lost 5 bases and the J gene lost 9 bases, with 26 bases spanning the gap. This CDR3 is 17 amino acids long. Here the CDR3 reads CASSRLRGGIYGSEQFF. CDR3 in DNA: TGTGCCAGCAGTCGCCTCCGGGGCGGGATATATGGGAGTGAGCAGTTCTTC.

The chain recombines TRBV19 with TRBJ1-2; tentatively, D is TRBD1 (6 bases). The V gene's germline CDR1 is LNHDA and CDR2 SQIVND (reference sequence). The CDR3 is 15 amino acids. V dropped 1 base and J dropped 7 bases, with 16 bases sitting between them. The CDR3 loop is CASSIAGHRLGGYTF. The CDR3 bases are TGTGCCAGTAGTATAGCGGGACACCGCCTCGGTGGCTACACCTTC.

The chain carries TRBV29-1 and TRBJ2-1; D perhaps matches TRBD2 (5 bases). Germline CDR1 SQVTM, CDR2 ANQGSEA. This CDR3 spans 11 amino acids. The V end lost 6 bases, the J end lost 7 bases, and 10 bases lay between the germline ends. The CDR3 sequence: CSVHSVNEQFF. DNA of the CDR3: TGCAGCGTCCATAGCGTAAATGAGCAGTTCTTC.

The chain combines TRBV4-1 with TRBJ1-1, with D perhaps TRBD1 (5 bases). Germline CDR1 reads MGHRA; CDR2 reads YSYEKL. V lost 5 bases, J lost 1 base, and 11 bases lay in between. This CDR3 is 14 amino acids long. The CDR3 reads CASSWPRGNTEAFF. CDR3 nucleotides: TGCGCCAGCAGCTGGCCTAGGGGGAACACTGAAGCTTTCTTT.

J is TRBJ2-1 and V is TRBV19; 10 nucleotides match TRBD2. The CDR3 extends over 15 amino acids. The V and J ends lost 4 bases and 6 bases, in that order; junction bases with no gene match: 6. The V gene's germline CDR1 is LNHDA and CDR2 SQIVND (reference sequence). CDR3 loop: CASSKNSGGSNEQFF. The CDR3, as DNA: TGTGCCAGTAGTAAAAATAGCGGGGGGTCCAATGAGCAGTTCTTC.

This chain joins TRBV6-5 and TRBJ2-5; 8 nucleotides match TRBD2. The CDR3 is 15 amino acids. After removal of 2 bases from V and 5 bases from J, the junction contained 7 bases not matched to a gene. CDR1 is MNHEY and CDR2 is SVGAGI in the germline V gene. The CDR3 reads CASSYRASGRETQYF. The CDR3 coding sequence is TGTGCCAGCAGTTACAGGGCTAGCGGGCGGGAGACCCAGTACTTC.

This clone was seen more than once but under ten times. The chain has TRBV11-2 and TRBJ2-2; 11 bases fit TRBD2. The CDR3 is 16 residues long. J gave up 2 bases and V 5 bases, and 4 bases lay outside the gene matches. Germline values: CDR1 SGHAT, CDR2 FQNNGV. In nucleotides, the CDR3 is TGTGCCAGCAGCCGACTAGCGGGGATCAACACCGGGGAGCTGTTTTTT. Protein: CASSRLAGINTGELFF.

The chain joins TRBV2 to TRBJ2-4; tentatively, D is TRBD1 (5 bases). The germline V and J ends were trimmed by 4 bases and 4 bases, with 8 bases remaining between them. The CDR3 has 13 residues. CDR1 is SNHLY and CDR2 is FYNNEI in the germline V gene. CDR3 amino acids: CASSVDRKNIQYF. CDR3 in DNA: TGTGCCAGCAGTGTTGACAGAAAAAACATTCAGTACTTC.